The 9 T cell receptor beta chains reported below all come from one sample, sequenced in a study of memory CD4+ T cells and cytomegalovirus serostatus. The sort gate was single viable CD3+CD4+CD8-CD45RO+ cells for memory CD4+ T cells. Data came from immunoSEQ multiplex PCR; TCRdb stores just in-frame clones and leaves some out. Among over 35,000 clones listed, approximately 78% were seen once. The sample comprised memory CD4+ T cells from blood. The receptors were gathered from an adult in good health and CMV-seronegative.

This chain links TRBV11-3 with TRBJ2-7; 8 positions agree with TRBD2. V gave up 5 bases and J gave up 0 bases; unmatched junction bases: 6. CDR3 length: 15 amino acids. Germline CDR1 and CDR2: SGHNT and YENEEA. The CDR3: CASSRGGSSSYEQYF. In DNA, the CDR3 is TGTGCCAGCAGCCGGGGGGGTTCTAGCTCCTACGAGCAGTACTTC.

V is TRBV7-2 and J is TRBJ1-2; a weak D match, TRBD1 (6 bases). V was trimmed by 4 bases and J by 5 bases, leaving 8 bases between them. The CDR3 consists of 12 residues. Germline-derived CDR1 and CDR2 are SGHTA and FQGNSA. The CDR3 is CASSSQGYGYTF. DNA for the CDR3: TGTGCCAGCAGCTCACAGGGATATGGCTACACCTTC.

The CDR3 DNA is TGTGCCACCAGCAGTAAGACAGGGAATCAGCCCCAGCATTTT. It translates to CATSSKTGNQPQHF. The chain links TRBV15 to TRBJ1-5; TRBD1 agrees at 7 bases. From germline, CDR1 is LNHNV and CDR2 YYDKDF (reference sequence). The CDR3 has 14 amino acids. V lost 3 bases, J lost 4 bases, and 3 bases stayed unmatched.

This clone is a singleton in its sample. V and J are TRBV6-5 and TRBJ1-1; possibly TRBD1 for D (6 bases). V was cut by 7 bases and J by 1 base, with 10 bases left in between. Germline V CDR1 and CDR2: MNHEY, SVGAGI. This CDR3 is built from 13 residues. The DNA of the CDR3 is TGTGCCAGCAAGGCAGGGGAGAACACTGAAGCTTTCTTT. This sequence encodes CASKAGENTEAFF.

This chain joins TRBV18 and TRBJ1-3, with TRBD1 matching 8 bases. Germline-derived CDR1 and CDR2 are KGHSH and LQKENI. CDR3 length equals 16 residues. V trimming: 2 bases; J trimming: 0 bases; junction bases outside the gene matches: 3. The CDR3 loop reads CASSPSTGVSGNTIYF. In nucleotides, the CDR3 is TGTGCCAGCTCACCATCGACAGGGGTCTCTGGAAACACCATATATTTT.

V and J are TRBV30 and TRBJ1-4; the D gene is possibly TRBD1 (6 bases). The CDR3 has 14 amino acids. V lost 8 bases and J 2 bases, leaving 15 bases between the germline ends. The germline V gene has CDR1 GTSNPN and CDR2 SVGIG (reference sequence). CDR3: CAGGSEVTNEKLFF. DNA of the CDR3: TGTGCCGGGGGCTCGGAGGTGACTAATGAAAAACTGTTTTTT.

V and J are TRBV5-6 and TRBJ2-2; a possible D gene is TRBD2 (6 bases). Germline V gene sequence: CDR1 SGHDT, CDR2 YYEEEE. CDR3 size: 18 residues. V was clipped by 4 bases and J by 4 bases, with 23 bases between them. The CDR3: CASSAIPGTRLFTGELFF. CDR3 DNA sequence: TGTGCCAGCAGCGCTATCCCCGGGACTCGGCTTTTCACCGGGGAGCTGTTTTTT.

This clone is medium-sized. The chain is built from TRBV27 and TRBJ1-6; perhaps TRBD1 as D (5 bases). This CDR3 has 16 amino acids. V lost 1 base, J lost 8 bases, and 15 bases lay in between. CDR1 is MNHEY and CDR2 is SMNVEV in the germline V gene (reference sequence). The CDR3 here is CASSLLRTPIDSPLHF. In DNA form, the CDR3 reads TGTGCCAGCAGTTTATTACGGACACCTATAGATTCACCCCTCCACTTT.

This clone showed up just once. The chain couples TRBV5-1 to TRBJ1-3; 7 bases are shared with TRBD1. The CDR3 totals 15 residues. The junction had 7 bases not matched to a gene; V was cut back by 7 bases and J by 0 bases. CDR1 and CDR2 from the germline V gene are SGHRS and YFSETQ. The CDR3 loop reads CASGPTGSSGNTIYF. The DNA of the CDR3 is TGCGCCAGCGGTCCGACAGGGAGCTCTGGAAACACCATATATTTT.